This TCR beta chain was sequenced for a study of blood T cell repertoires in COVID-19. Study-wide context: In each case, the material was cDNA or gDNA derived from T cells, B-cell-depleted T cells, or PBMCs.

Germline lookup yields CDR1 LNHDA and CDR2 SQIVND (reference sequence). V lost 4 bases and J lost 2; bases outside the gene matches: 3. The CDR3 sequence is 15 residues long. This table comes from immunoSEQ multiplex PCR, and its TCRdb copy is limited to in-frame clones, with some not included. There are more than 65,000 clones in the sample; about 87% occur only once, and 5% to 7.5% lies in the top ten. Sequencing was done on a sample of peripheral blood. The chain uses TRBV19 and TRBJ2-2; 8 bases agree with TRBD1. This clonotype was obtained from a woman in her fifties or sixties with acute or convalescent COVID-19. CDR3 in DNA: TGTGCCAGTAGTACCGGACAGGGAAACACCGGGGAGCTGTTTTTT. Encoded protein: CASSTGQGNTGELFF.